The present T cell receptor beta chain was sequenced within a study of beta chain features in type 1 diabetes. Study-level information: Over all samples combined, 90 million to 140 million sorted cells were examined.

Findings and limits, study-wide: Any PCR bias toward short templates would affect both groups alike.

This CDR3 has 13 residues. Looked up from germline, CDR1 is MNHEY and CDR2 is SVGAGI. The V segment lost 8 bases and the J segment 9 bases; nucleotides outside the gene matches: 4. Since all of the isolated RNA was reverse transcribed, expressed TCRB transcripts were what got sequenced. An average of around 3.5 million reads was obtained for naive, central memory and regulatory T cell samples. Clones were sequenced by immunoSEQ multiplex PCR, and TCRdb holds only the in-frame ones, with some missing. The table includes approximately 470,000 clones, 25% to 35% detected once. In this sample, this clone turned up a few times. Its antigen is still unknown.

This chain connects TRBV6-5 to TRBJ2-1, with 13 bases lining up with TRBD2. The receptor comes from a man between 18 and 35 years old in good health. The sample was naive CD4+ T cells from blood. The CDR3 is CASRTSGSPEQFF. CDR3 nucleotides: TGTGCCAGCCGGACTAGCGGGAGTCCTGAGCAGTTCTTC.